Below are 9 T cell receptor beta chains sequenced from a single sample in a study of beta chain features in type 1 diabetes. Whole-study results and caveats: Among patients with Type 1 diabetes, TCRB CDR3s were moderately but significantly shorter in every one of the four CD4+ subsets.

Expressed TCRB transcripts got sequenced, as all isolated RNA was reverse transcribed. Sequenced by immunoSEQ multiplex PCR; TCRdb stores in-frame clones only, minus some. The table has just under 150,000 clones, 10% to 15% seen once; the top ten hold 1.3%. Which antigens these TCRs recognize remains unknown. Sequenced sample: central memory CD4+ T cells from blood. The receptor source for this set is a man younger than 35 with type 1 diabetes.

This sequence joins TRBV28 and TRBJ1-1; no firm D call. From germline, CDR1 is MDHEN and CDR2 SYDVKM. Trimming left V 5 bases short and J 10 bases short, with 14 bases between. This CDR3 spans 12 amino acids. The CDR3 is CASSPSWGAAFF. CDR3 in DNA: TGTGCCAGCAGTCCCTCCTGGGGAGCAGCTTTCTTT.

The CDR3 is CSVRGSATNEKLFF. The CDR3, as DNA: TGCAGCGTTAGGGGGTCGGCAACTAATGAAAAACTGTTTTTT. The V call is TRBV29-1, the J call TRBJ1-4; the D gene is possibly TRBD1 (6 bases). Trimming stripped 5 bases from V and 0 bases from J, with 10 bases between. Germline V gives CDR1 SQVTM, CDR2 ANQGSEA. The CDR3 is 14 amino acids.

The chain is built from TRBV10-3 and TRBJ2-1; D is perhaps TRBD1 (6 bases). Germline V CDR1 and CDR2: ENHRY, SYGVKD. The CDR3 is made up of 16 amino acids. V lost 2 bases to trimming and J lost 4 bases, with 15 bases between them. CDR3 sequence reads: CAISEPQGFEYNEQFF. For the CDR3, the DNA is TGTGCCATCAGTGAGCCACAGGGCTTTGAGTACAATGAGCAGTTCTTC.

This chain links TRBV5-4 with TRBJ1-1; TRBD1 might be the D (5 bases). Per the germline V gene, CDR1 is SGHNT and CDR2 is YYREEE (reference sequence). The CDR3 consists of 15 residues. Deletions cut 1 base from V and 1 base from J, with 11 bases between. CDR3: CASSLPGGRNTEAFF. The CDR3 DNA sequence: TGTGCCAGCAGCTTGCCGGGGGGAAGGAACACTGAAGCTTTCTTT.

The chain combines TRBV14 with TRBJ2-1; D is ambiguous. The CDR3 loop spans 13 amino acids. Trimming stripped 1 base from V and 7 bases from J, with 8 bases between. Germline V gives CDR1 SGHDN, CDR2 FVKESK. CDR3: CASSQVGINEQFF. For the CDR3, the DNA is TGTGCCAGCAGCCAAGTTGGGATAAATGAGCAGTTCTTC.

The rearrangement uses TRBV19 and TRBJ1-2; tentative D call: TRBD1 (5 bases). Germline V lookup: CDR1 LNHDA, CDR2 SQIVND (reference sequence). The V and J ends lost 4 bases and 0 bases respectively, with 15 bases between them. The CDR3 sequence is 16 residues long. The CDR3 DNA reads TGTGCCAGTAGTACCTATGGTGGGACGGCTAACTATGGCTACACCTTC. It specifies CASSTYGGTANYGYTF.

The gene calls are TRBV11-3 and TRBJ1-2, with D uncertain. V was shortened by 3 bases and J by 1 base, with 3 bases between the two germline ends. Germline-derived CDR1 and CDR2 are SGHNT and YENEEA. The CDR3 runs to 12 residues. Written as DNA, the CDR3 is TGTGCCAGCAGCTTCGATAACTATGGCTACACCTTC. Translation: CASSFDNYGYTF.

This clone was seen a few times. This sequence joins TRBV30 and TRBJ1-5; TRBD1 is a possible D gene (5 bases). The germline gives CDR1 GTSNPN, CDR2 SVGIG (reference sequence). V gave up 3 bases and J gave up 3 bases, with 15 bases separating them. CDR3 length equals 15 residues. DNA of the CDR3: TGTGCCTGGAGGCGGAGGGGAAATGACAATCAGCCCCAGCATTTT. Its translation is CAWRRRGNDNQPQHF. Full variable domain (rest looked up from reference TRBV30 and TRBJ1-5): SQTIHQWPATLVQPVGSPLSLECTVEGTSNPNLYWYRQAAGRGLQLLFYSVGIGQISSEVPQNLSASRPQDRQFILSSKKLLLSDSGFYLCAWRRRGNDNQPQHFGDGTRLSIL.

This clone has only a few counts. V and J are TRBV13 and TRBJ2-1; 14 bases line up with TRBD2. J gave up 9 bases and V 6 bases, and 10 bases lay outside the gene matches. The germline gives CDR1 PRHDT, CDR2 FYEKMQ (reference sequence). CDR3 length: 16 amino acids. CDR3 sequence (DNA): TGTGCCAGCAGTCCTCAGACTAGCGGGGGGGCGAGTGAGCAGTTCTTC. This encodes CASSPQTSGGASEQFF.